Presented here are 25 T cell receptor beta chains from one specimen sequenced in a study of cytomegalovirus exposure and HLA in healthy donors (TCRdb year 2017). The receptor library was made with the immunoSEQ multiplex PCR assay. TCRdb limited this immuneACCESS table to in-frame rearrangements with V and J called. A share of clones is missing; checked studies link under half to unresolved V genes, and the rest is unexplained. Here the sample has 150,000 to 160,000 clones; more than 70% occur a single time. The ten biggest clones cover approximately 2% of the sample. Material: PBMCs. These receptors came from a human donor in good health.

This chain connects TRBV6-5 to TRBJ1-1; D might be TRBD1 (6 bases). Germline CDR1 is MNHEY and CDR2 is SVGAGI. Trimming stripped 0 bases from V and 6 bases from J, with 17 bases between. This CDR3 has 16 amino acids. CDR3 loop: CASSYSPGQSGAEAFF. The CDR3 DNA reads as TGTGCCAGCAGTTACTCCCCTGGACAGAGTGGCGCTGAAGCTTTCTTT.

CDR3 amino acids: CASSLDGGATDTQYF. The CDR3 DNA follows: TGTGCCAGCAGCTTAGATGGGGGGGCTACAGATACGCAGTATTTT. The chain recombines TRBV5-4 with TRBJ2-3, with a weak D call TRBD2 (7 bases). This CDR3 has 15 amino acids. Trimming pared 2 bases from V and 3 bases from J, leaving 13 bases between. Germline V lookup: CDR1 SGHNT, CDR2 YYREEE (reference sequence).

CDR3 in amino acids: CASRVRGGDPYEQYF. In DNA form, the CDR3 reads TGTGCCAGCAGGGTCCGCGGGGGGGACCCCTACGAGCAGTACTTC. This chain uses TRBV6-1 with TRBJ2-7; 9 bases match TRBD2. The CDR3 spans 15 residues. Germline lookup yields CDR1 MNHNS and CDR2 SASEGT. Trimming at V came to 6 bases and at J to 2 bases, leaving 8 bases not matched to a gene.

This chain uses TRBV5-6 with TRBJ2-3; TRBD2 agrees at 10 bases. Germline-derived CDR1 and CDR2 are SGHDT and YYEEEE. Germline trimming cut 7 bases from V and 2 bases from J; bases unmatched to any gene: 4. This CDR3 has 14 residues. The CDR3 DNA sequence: TGTGCCAGCTCAGCGGGGGGGCACACAGATACGCAGTATTTT. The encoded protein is CASSAGGHTDTQYF.

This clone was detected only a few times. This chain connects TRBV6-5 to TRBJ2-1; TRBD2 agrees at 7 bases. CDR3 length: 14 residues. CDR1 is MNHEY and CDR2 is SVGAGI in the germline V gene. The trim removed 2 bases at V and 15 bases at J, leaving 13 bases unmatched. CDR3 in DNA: TGTGCCAGCAGTTACGATGGGGGGGAGGGCCGGCCGTTCTTC. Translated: CASSYDGGEGRPFF.

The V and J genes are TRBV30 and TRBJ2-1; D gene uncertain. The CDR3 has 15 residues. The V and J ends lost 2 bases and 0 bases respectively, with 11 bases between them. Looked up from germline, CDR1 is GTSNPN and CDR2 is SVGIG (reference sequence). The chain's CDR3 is CAWSSGESSYNEQFF. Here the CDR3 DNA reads TGTGCCTGGAGTTCAGGCGAAAGCTCCTACAATGAGCAGTTCTTC.

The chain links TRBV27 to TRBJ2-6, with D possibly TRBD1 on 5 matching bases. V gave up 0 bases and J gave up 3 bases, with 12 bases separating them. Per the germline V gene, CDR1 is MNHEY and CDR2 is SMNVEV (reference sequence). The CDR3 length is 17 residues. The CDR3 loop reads CASSLSIIRVGANVLTF. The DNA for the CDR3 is TGTGCCAGCAGTTTATCGATTATCAGGGTTGGGGCCAACGTCCTGACTTTC.

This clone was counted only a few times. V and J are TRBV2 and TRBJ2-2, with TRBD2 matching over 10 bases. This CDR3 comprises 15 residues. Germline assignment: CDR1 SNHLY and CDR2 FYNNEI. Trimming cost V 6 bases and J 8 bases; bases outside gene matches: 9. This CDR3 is CASRVSGRASGELFF. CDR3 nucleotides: TGTGCCAGCAGAGTGAGCGGGAGGGCCTCTGGGGAGCTGTTTTTT. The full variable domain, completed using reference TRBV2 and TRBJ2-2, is EPEVTQTPSHQVTQMGQEVILRCVPISNHLYFYWYRQILGQKVEFLVSFYNNEISEKSEIFDDQFSVERPDGSNFTLKIRSTKLEDSAMYFCASRVSGRASGELFFGEGSRLTVL.

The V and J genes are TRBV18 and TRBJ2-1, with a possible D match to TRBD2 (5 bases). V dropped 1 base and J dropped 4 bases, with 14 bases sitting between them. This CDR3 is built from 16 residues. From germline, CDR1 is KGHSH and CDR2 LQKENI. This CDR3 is CASSPRAGPGYNEQFF. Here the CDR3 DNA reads TGTGCCAGCTCACCACGCGCAGGCCCGGGGTACAATGAGCAGTTCTTC.

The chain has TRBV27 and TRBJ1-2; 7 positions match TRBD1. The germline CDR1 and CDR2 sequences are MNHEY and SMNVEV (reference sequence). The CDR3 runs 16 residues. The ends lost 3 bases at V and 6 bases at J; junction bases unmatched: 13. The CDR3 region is CASSFTGWETGNGYTF. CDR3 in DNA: TGTGCCAGCAGTTTCACAGGGTGGGAGACAGGGAATGGCTACACCTTC.

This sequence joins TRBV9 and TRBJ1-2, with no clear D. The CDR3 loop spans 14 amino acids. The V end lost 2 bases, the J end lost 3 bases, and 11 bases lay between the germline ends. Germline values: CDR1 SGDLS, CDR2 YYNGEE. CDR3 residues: CASSVGSSYYGYTF. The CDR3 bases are TGTGCCAGCAGCGTGGGCAGCTCCTACTATGGCTACACCTTC.

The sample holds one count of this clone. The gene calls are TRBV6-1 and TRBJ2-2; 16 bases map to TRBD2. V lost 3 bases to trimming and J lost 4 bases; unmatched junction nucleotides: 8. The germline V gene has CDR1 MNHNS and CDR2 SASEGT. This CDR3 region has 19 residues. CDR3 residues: CASSEGGLAGGPVTGELFF. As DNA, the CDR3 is TGTGCCAGCAGTGAGGGGGGACTAGCGGGAGGGCCCGTCACCGGGGAGCTGTTTTTT.

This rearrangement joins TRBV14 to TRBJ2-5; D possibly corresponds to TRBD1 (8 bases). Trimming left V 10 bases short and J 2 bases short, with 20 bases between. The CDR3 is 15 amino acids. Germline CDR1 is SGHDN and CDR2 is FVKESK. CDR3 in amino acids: CAKVSTGGVQETQYF. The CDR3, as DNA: TGTGCCAAGGTGTCTACAGGGGGGGTACAAGAGACCCAGTACTTC.

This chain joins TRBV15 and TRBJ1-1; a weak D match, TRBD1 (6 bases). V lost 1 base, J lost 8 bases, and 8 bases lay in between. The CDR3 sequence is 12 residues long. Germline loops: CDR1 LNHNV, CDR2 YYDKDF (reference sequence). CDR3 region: CATSRAGTEAFF. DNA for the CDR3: TGTGCCACCAGCAGAGCCGGGACAGAAGCTTTCTTT.

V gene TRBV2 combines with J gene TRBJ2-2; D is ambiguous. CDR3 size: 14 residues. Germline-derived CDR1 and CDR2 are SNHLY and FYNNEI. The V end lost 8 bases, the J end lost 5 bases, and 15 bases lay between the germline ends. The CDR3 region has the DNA TGTGCCAGCGCCCTCACAGATCGGACCGGGGAGCTGTTTTTT. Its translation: CASALTDRTGELFF. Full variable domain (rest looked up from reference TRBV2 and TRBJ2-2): EPEVTQTPSHQVTQMGQEVILRCVPISNHLYFYWYRQILGQKVEFLVSFYNNEISEKSEIFDDQFSVERPDGSNFTLKIRSTKLEDSAMYFCASALTDRTGELFFGEGSRLTVL.

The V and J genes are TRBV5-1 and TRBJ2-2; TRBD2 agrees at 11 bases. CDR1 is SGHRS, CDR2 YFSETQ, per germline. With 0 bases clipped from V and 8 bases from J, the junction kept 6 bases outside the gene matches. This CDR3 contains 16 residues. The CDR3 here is CASSLAATSGSGELFF. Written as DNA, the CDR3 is TGCGCCAGCAGCTTGGCCGCCACTAGCGGGAGTGGGGAGCTGTTTTTT.

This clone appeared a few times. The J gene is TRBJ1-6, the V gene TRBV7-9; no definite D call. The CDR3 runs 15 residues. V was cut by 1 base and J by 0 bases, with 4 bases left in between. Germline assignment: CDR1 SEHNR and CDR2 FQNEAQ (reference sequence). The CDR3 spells CASSLVGSYNSPLHF. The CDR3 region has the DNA TGTGCCAGCAGCTTAGTCGGCTCCTATAATTCACCCCTCCACTTT. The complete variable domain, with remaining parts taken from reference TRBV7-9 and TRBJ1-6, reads DTGVSQNPRHKITKRGQNVTFRCDPISEHNRLYWYRQTLGQGPEFLTYFQNEAQLEKSRLLSDRFSAERPKGSFSTLEIQRTEQGDSAMYLCASSLVGSYNSPLHFGNGTRLTVT.

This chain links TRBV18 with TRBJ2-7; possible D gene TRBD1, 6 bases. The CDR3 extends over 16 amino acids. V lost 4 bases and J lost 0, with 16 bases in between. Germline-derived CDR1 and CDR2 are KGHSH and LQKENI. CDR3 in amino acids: CASSQTGGESSYEQYF. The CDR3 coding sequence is TGTGCCAGCTCACAAACTGGGGGCGAGAGCTCCTACGAGCAGTACTTC.

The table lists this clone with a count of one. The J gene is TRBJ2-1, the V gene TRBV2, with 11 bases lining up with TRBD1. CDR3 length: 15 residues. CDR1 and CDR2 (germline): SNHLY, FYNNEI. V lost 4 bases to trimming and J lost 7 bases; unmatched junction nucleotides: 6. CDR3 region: CASSVGTGGRNEQFF. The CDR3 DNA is TGTGCCAGCAGTGTCGGGACAGGGGGGAGGAATGAGCAGTTCTTC. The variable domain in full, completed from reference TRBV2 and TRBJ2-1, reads EPEVTQTPSHQVTQMGQEVILRCVPISNHLYFYWYRQILGQKVEFLVSFYNNEISEKSEIFDDQFSVERPDGSNFTLKIRSTKLEDSAMYFCASSVGTGGRNEQFFGPGTRLTVL.

This CDR3 is CASSSIGRSSYEQYF. The DNA of the CDR3 is TGTGCCAGCAGTTCGATCGGGAGGTCCTCCTACGAGCAGTACTTC. This chain joins TRBV27 and TRBJ2-7; 7 bases align to TRBD2. Germline V gene data show CDR1 as MNHEY and CDR2 as SMNVEV (reference sequence). The CDR3 length is 15 residues. With 4 bases clipped from V and 0 bases from J, the junction kept 6 bases outside the gene matches.

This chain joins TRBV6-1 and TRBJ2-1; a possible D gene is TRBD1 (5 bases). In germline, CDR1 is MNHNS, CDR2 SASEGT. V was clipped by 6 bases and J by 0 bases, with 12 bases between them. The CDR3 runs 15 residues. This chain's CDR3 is CASRNPGFSYNEQFF. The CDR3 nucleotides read TGTGCCAGCAGAAATCCAGGGTTCTCCTACAATGAGCAGTTCTTC.

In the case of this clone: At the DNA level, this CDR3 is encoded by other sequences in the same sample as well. CDR3 DNA: TGTGCCAGCAGCCCGGACAGGGATCAGCCCCAGCATTTT. It encodes CASSPDRDQPQHF. The chain combines TRBV7-2 with TRBJ1-5; 8 positions match TRBD1. Germline trimming cut 5 bases from V and 5 bases from J; bases unmatched to any gene: 2. Germline V gene lookup returns CDR1 SGHTA and CDR2 FQGNSA. CDR3 size: 13 residues.

CDR3 region: CASSEAVGGGTEAFF. In DNA, the CDR3 is TGTGCCAGCAGTGAAGCGGTGGGAGGGGGGACTGAAGCTTTCTTT. The chain employs TRBV6-1 and TRBJ1-1, with D maybe TRBD1 (6 bases). Per germline, CDR1 MNHNS and CDR2 SASEGT. V shed 0 bases and J shed 5 bases, with 13 bases lying between them. The CDR3 contains 15 residues.

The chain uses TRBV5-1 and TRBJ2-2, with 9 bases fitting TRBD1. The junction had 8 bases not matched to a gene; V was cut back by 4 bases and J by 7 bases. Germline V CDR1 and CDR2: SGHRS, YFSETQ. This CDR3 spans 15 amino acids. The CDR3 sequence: CASSPRDRVGGELFF. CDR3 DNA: TGCGCCAGCAGCCCCCGGGACAGGGTTGGCGGGGAGCTGTTTTTT.

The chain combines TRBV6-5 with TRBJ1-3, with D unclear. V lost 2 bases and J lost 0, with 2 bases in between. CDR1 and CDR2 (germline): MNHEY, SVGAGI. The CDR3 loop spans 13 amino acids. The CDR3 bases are TGTGCCAGCAGTTACCGCTCTGGAAACACCATATATTTT. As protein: CASSYRSGNTIYF.